This entry describes one T cell receptor (beta chain). Its antigen is not yet known. No base quality values were provided; no much bigger clone lies one nucleotide off. This sample stems from a study of T cells in localized non-small cell lung cancer (dated by TCRdb to 2020 to 2021). Concerning the study at large: T cell repertoires of 236 early-stage NSCLC patients were analyzed, with tumors being compared against uninvolved tumor-adjacent lungs. The cohort was made up of fewer than 250 treatment-naive NSCLC patients whose localized lung tumors had been resected. A mean age of approximately 66 years was recorded for the NSCLC patients, of whom 120 to 150 were male and 107 were female. Broader findings and caveats from the paper: Because multi-region tumor sequencing was not performed, intratumor heterogeneity could not be ruled out. Since the design was exploratory, TCR variables were selected using unadjusted p-values with no false-discovery rate correction. Uninvolved tumor-adjacent lung showed the highest T cell clonality, higher than tumor, which suggests more focused antigenic responses in the uninvolved tumor-adjacent lung. Longer overall survival was associated with higher blood T cell density, whereas shorter survival was associated with higher adjacent-lung clonality. Of the top 100 tumor clones, a median of 57 were detected in paired uninvolved adjacent lung; 28 were also among that lung's top 100.

At diagnosis, tumor, uninvolved tumor-adjacent lung and peripheral blood were collected and then preserved as a mix of FFPE and fresh-frozen material. Blood samples were analyzed as peripheral blood mononuclear cells for TCR repertoire profiling. The immunoSEQ Assay was used to sequence TCR beta CDR3 regions from DNA. In the source study's methods: T cell density was computed as TCR beta template counts normalized to usable DNA estimated by amplifying housekeeping genes. The preseqR package was used to estimate richness by extrapolating to 400,000 templates for PBMC samples and to 120,000 templates for tissue samples. Clonality was defined by subtracting Pielou's evenness from one. Tissue-enriched TCRs were identified by differential abundance testing using productive amino-acid clonotypes, minimum total count 5 and alpha 0.1. Repertoire overlap between compartments was quantified with the Jaccard Index and Morisita Overlap Index. GLIPH grouped TCR beta CDR3s together with public tetramer-defined viral CDR3s, and a viral motif had to include at least three viral sequences and also show V-gene enrichment. Here the immuneACCESS table is served through TCRdb, limited to in-frame sequences with V and J called. Missing clones are a known gap in these copies; in checked studies unresolved V genes cover under half, and the rest lacks a known reason. The DNA was the basis for D and trimming; V, J and clone size are from that table. This sample gives 20,000 to 30,000 clones in total; approximately 90% of them show up just once. About 14% of the sample is taken by the ten largest.

V is cut back by 4 bases and J by 6 bases, with 14 bases in the junction unmatched. Spanning cysteine to phenylalanine, the CDR3 consists of 17 amino acids. CDR3 DNA only is kept here, 51 bases in frame from base 1. CDR1 SGHTA and CDR2 FQGTGA were looked up in the germline V gene. Specimen: peripheral blood, collected before any cancer treatment. The clonotype comes from an older female donor with stage II squamous cell lung carcinoma. The chain is assembled from TRBV7-3 and TRBJ2-1, with 8 middle bases fitting TRBD2. The nucleotide sequence is TGTGCCAGCAGCTCCCCCCAGCACGGGGGGGCCGGCAATGAGCAGTTCTTC. Translated, this gives CASSSPQHGGAGNEQFF.